This T cell receptor beta chain was documented in a study of radiotherapy plus CTLA-4 blockade in lung cancer. Study context: Objective responses were recorded in around a sixth of patients, with disease control recorded in 25% to 40%. General study results and limits: Reports state that early shifts in blood T cell clones, with interferon-beta, best predicted response. After radiotherapy and ipilimumab, tumor-derived clones expanded in peripheral blood.

V was clipped by 0 bases and J by 6 bases, with 20 bases between them. This CDR3 region has 17 residues. Per germline, CDR1 MGHRA and CDR2 YSYEKL. Chemo-refractory metastatic non-small-cell lung cancer patients underwent focal radiation alongside CTLA-4 blockade with ipilimumab. Note on this clone: Antigen specificity is unknown.

Method: immunoSEQ multiplex PCR; TCRdb's copy keeps in-frame clones and lacks some. This sample carries about 97,000 clones, 65% to 85% of them seen once, and the ten largest clones take around 2.8%. The sequence was collected from a human donor with non-small cell lung cancer who had a partial response to radiotherapy plus ipilimumab. Some clones in this sample may be carry-over from other donors' samples. This specimen was peripheral blood, taken from a patient treated with radiotherapy plus ipilimumab. The J gene is TRBJ1-1, the V gene TRBV4-1; D is ambiguous. The CDR3: CASSQDPTLSSAAEAFF. For the CDR3, the DNA is TGCGCCAGCAGCCAAGATCCGACTCTTTCCAGTGCCGCTGAAGCTTTCTTT.